These 19 T cell receptor beta chains share one sample of origin, sequenced in a study of identical twins. TCRdb re-analysed the 5' RACE reads in MiXCR, keeping a single row per CDR3 protein. The table records 250,000 or so distinct CDR3 sequences, about 8.3% of them present only once. This sample was also put to use in a study of yellow fever vaccine responses in identical twins.

The sequencing input was CD8+ T cells sorted from blood. Every receptor here comes from a woman in her late teens or twenties in good health.

This chain links TRBV20-1 with TRBJ2-7; tentative D call: TRBD2 (6 bases). Germline CDR1 reads DFQATT; CDR2 reads SNEGSKA (reference sequence). Trimming took off 0 bases at V and 4 bases at J, with 13 bases between the two ends. CDR3 length: 14 residues. DNA for the CDR3: TGCAGTGCTAGAGATGGGGGGATCCCTTACGAGCAGTACTTC. It encodes CSARDGGIPYEQYF.

This clonotype appeared a few times. This chain joins TRBV7-6 and TRBJ2-1, with 11 bases lining up with TRBD2. V was pared by 5 bases and J by 7 bases, with 4 bases of the junction left unmatched. Germline V gene data show CDR1 as SGHVS and CDR2 as FNYEAQ. The CDR3 totals 14 residues. The CDR3 coding sequence is TGTGCCAGCAGCCCGACTAGCGGGATGAATGAGCAGTTCTTC. This translates into CASSPTSGMNEQFF.

Many counts were recorded for this clonotype. The V gene is TRBV12-3 or TRBV12-4, the J gene TRBJ2-1; 8 bases line up with TRBD2. V was clipped by 5 bases and J by 7 bases; unmatched bases: 16. This CDR3 is built from 17 residues. This CDR3 reads CASSHQLGLVGLNEQFF. DNA for the CDR3: TGTGCCAGCAGTCACCAGCTGGGACTAGTCGGACTAAATGAGCAGTTCTTC.

There are a few counts of this clonotype. The CDR3 DNA follows: TGTGCCTGGAGTGTACTTGGGTTCGAGCAGTACTTC. Its protein is CAWSVLGFEQYF. The chain has TRBV30 and TRBJ2-7; D uncertain. Per germline, CDR1 GTSNPN and CDR2 SVGIG (reference sequence). The CDR3 runs 12 residues. The germline V and J ends were trimmed by 0 bases and 6 bases, with 9 bases remaining between them.

The V call is TRBV15, the J call TRBJ2-2; TRBD1 agrees at 9 bases. J lost 5 bases, V lost 8 bases, and 3 bases had no gene match. Germline assignment: CDR1 LNHNV and CDR2 YYDKDF (reference sequence). The CDR3 loop spans 13 amino acids. CDR3 nucleotide sequence: TGTGCCACCCCCGGACAGGGGACCGGGGAGCTGTTTTTT. Translated: CATPGQGTGELFF.

The rearrangement joins TRBV10-2 to TRBJ2-7; D tentatively fits TRBD1 or TRBD2 (5 bases each). Trimming took 3 bases from V and 3 from J, leaving 15 bases between them. The germline gives CDR1 WSHSY, CDR2 SAAADI. CDR3 length: 15 amino acids. The CDR3 coding sequence is TGCGCCAGCAGTGACCTTGGGTGGGACCTCTACGAGCAGTACTTC. It yields the protein CASSDLGWDLYEQYF.

This clonotype occurred a few times. The chain combines TRBV9 with TRBJ2-3, with unresolved D. Germline CDR1 and CDR2: SGDLS and YYNGEE. Trimming left V 2 bases short and J 4 bases short, with 8 bases between. The CDR3 runs to 13 residues. The CDR3 region is CASSVGAADTQYF. The DNA for the CDR3 is TGTGCCAGCAGCGTTGGCGCGGCAGATACGCAGTATTTT.

This clonotype was detected ten times or more. CDR3 residues: CSASARTGGTEAFF. CDR3 coding DNA: TGCAGTGCTAGCGCTAGGACGGGGGGGACTGAAGCTTTCTTT. The V and J genes are TRBV20-1 and TRBJ1-1, with D possibly TRBD1 on 5 matching bases. Germline lookup yields CDR1 DFQATT and CDR2 SNEGSKA (reference sequence). Deletions cut 3 bases from V and 5 bases from J, with 16 bases between. This CDR3 is 14 amino acids long.

Many counts were recorded for this clonotype. This chain connects TRBV6-1 to TRBJ2-5, with 8 bases lining up with TRBD1. The junction had 9 bases not matched to a gene; V was cut back by 8 bases and J by 1 base. Germline V lookup: CDR1 MNHNS, CDR2 SASEGT. The CDR3 contains 15 residues. CDR3 sequence (DNA): TGTGCCAGCGGGACAGGTTCTTTCGGCCAAGAGACCCAGTACTTC. Amino acids: CASGTGSFGQETQYF.

The rearrangement links TRBV5-1 to TRBJ1-2; TRBD1 aligns across 7 bases. CDR1 and CDR2 from the germline V gene are SGHRS and YFSETQ. V was pared by 7 bases and J by 8 bases, with 5 bases of the junction left unmatched. The CDR3 is made up of 11 amino acids. Here the CDR3 DNA reads TGCGCCAGCGGAACAGGGGAGGGCTACACCTTC. Its protein is CASGTGEGYTF.

This clonotype was observed many times. The chain employs TRBV11-2 and TRBJ1-2; no definite D call. Trimming took 0 bases from V and 0 from J, leaving 14 bases between them. Germline V gene sequence: CDR1 SGHAT, CDR2 FQNNGV. The CDR3 totals 17 residues. CDR3 sequence (DNA): TGTGCCAGCAGCTTAGATGACGGGATGCTACCTAACTATGGCTACACCTTC. It specifies CASSLDDGMLPNYGYTF.

In this sample, this clonotype turned up many times. V gene TRBV12-3 or TRBV12-4 combines with J gene TRBJ2-5, with 7 bases that match TRBD1. V gave up 3 bases and J gave up 4 bases; unmatched junction bases: 8. The CDR3 is 15 amino acids. In DNA form, the CDR3 reads TGTGCCAGCAGTTTGGGACAGCTATGTACAGAGACCCAGTACTTC. Its protein product is CASSLGQLCTETQYF.

The chain joins TRBV18 to TRBJ2-7; D might be TRBD2 (5 bases). Germline CDR1 reads KGHSH; CDR2 reads LQKENI. The CDR3 is 17 amino acids. V was cut by 6 bases and J by 3 bases, with 24 bases left in between. CDR3 DNA: TGTGCCAGCTCCGGTAATATTTACGATCGGGGTAACTACGAGCAGTACTTC. Its protein is CASSGNIYDRGNYEQYF.

This clonotype was counted between two and nine times. The chain uses TRBV2 and TRBJ2-5, with D possibly TRBD2 on 5 matching bases. V was clipped by 8 bases and J by 0 bases, with 13 bases between them. CDR1 is SNHLY, CDR2 FYNNEI, per germline. The CDR3 runs to 14 residues. DNA for the CDR3: TGTGCCAGCGACCAGGACGGGAACCAAGAGACCCAGTACTTC. Protein: CASDQDGNQETQYF.

The chain employs TRBV21-1 and TRBJ2-3. TRBV21-1 is annotated as a pseudogene. CDR3 length: 16 amino acids. The CDR3 region is CASSKERVKITDTQYF. CDR3 sequence (DNA): TGTGCCAGCAGCAAAGAACGGGTCAAGATCACAGATACGCAGTATTTT.

This clonotype was recorded a few times. V usage is TRBV20-1 and J usage is TRBJ2-7; TRBD1 might be the D (6 bases). The germline V and J ends were trimmed by 6 bases and 0 bases, with 12 bases remaining between them. The CDR3 has 13 residues. The V gene's germline CDR1 is DFQATT and CDR2 SNEGSKA (reference sequence). The CDR3 nucleotides read TGCAGTGCGGAACAGGGAGACTCCTACGAGCAGTACTTC. Its translation: CSAEQGDSYEQYF.

The genes are TRBV27 and TRBJ2-7; D is unclear. Per the germline V gene, CDR1 is MNHEY and CDR2 is SMNVEV (reference sequence). This CDR3 comprises 13 residues. Trimming removed 4 bases from V and 3 bases from J, with 10 bases in between. DNA of the CDR3: TGTGCCAGCAGTTGGGGTCCTATCTACGAGCAGTACTTC. Translating gives CASSWGPIYEQYF.

This clonotype was picked up a small number of times. The rearrangement joins TRBV20-1 to TRBJ2-1; unclear D gene. Germline V gene data show CDR1 as DFQATT and CDR2 as SNEGSKA (reference sequence). V lost 0 bases and J lost 4, with 13 bases in between. CDR3 length: 15 amino acids. The CDR3 reads CSARDEKFGYNEQFF. DNA of the CDR3: TGCAGTGCTAGAGATGAAAAGTTCGGTTACAATGAGCAGTTCTTC.

This clonotype was observed many times. The chain employs TRBV15 and TRBJ2-1, with D perhaps matching TRBD1 (5 bases). This CDR3 is 15 amino acids long. V was cut by 0 bases and J by 5 bases, with 11 bases left in between. Germline CDR1 LNHNV, CDR2 YYDKDF (reference sequence). The chain's CDR3 is CATSRDFAQDNEQFF. The CDR3 DNA follows: TGTGCCACCAGCAGAGATTTCGCACAGGACAATGAGCAGTTCTTC.